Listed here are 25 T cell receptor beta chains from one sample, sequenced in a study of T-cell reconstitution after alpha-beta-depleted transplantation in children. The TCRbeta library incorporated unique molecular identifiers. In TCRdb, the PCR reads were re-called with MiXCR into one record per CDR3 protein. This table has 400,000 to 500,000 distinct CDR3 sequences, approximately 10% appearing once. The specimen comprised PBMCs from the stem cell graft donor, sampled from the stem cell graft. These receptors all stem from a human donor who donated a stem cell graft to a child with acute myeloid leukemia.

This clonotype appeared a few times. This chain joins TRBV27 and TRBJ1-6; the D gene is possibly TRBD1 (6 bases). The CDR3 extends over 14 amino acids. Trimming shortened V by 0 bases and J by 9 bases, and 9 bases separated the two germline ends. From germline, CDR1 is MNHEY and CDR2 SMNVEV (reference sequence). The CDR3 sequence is CASSLSGGLSPLHF. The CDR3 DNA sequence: TGTGCCAGCAGTTTATCAGGGGGTCTTTCACCCCTCCACTTT.

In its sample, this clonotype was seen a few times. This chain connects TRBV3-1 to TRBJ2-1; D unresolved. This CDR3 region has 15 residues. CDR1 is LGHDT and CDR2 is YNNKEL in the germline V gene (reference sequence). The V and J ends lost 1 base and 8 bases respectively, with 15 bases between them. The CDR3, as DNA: TGTGCCAGCAGCCAAGTCCCGTCGACCTCCCATGAGCAGTTCTTC. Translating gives CASSQVPSTSHEQFF.

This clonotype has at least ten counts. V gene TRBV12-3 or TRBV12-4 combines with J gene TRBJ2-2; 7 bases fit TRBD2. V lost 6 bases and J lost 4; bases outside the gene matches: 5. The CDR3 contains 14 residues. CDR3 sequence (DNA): TGTGCCAGCAGAGTCGGCGGGAGCACCGGGGAGCTGTTTTTT. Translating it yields CASRVGGSTGELFF.

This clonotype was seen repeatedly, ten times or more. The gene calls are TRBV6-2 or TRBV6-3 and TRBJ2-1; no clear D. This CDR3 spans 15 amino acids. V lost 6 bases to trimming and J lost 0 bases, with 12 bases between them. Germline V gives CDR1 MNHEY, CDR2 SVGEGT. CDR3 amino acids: CASSYQESSYNEQFF. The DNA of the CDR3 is TGTGCCAGCAGCTACCAGGAGAGCTCCTACAATGAGCAGTTCTTC.

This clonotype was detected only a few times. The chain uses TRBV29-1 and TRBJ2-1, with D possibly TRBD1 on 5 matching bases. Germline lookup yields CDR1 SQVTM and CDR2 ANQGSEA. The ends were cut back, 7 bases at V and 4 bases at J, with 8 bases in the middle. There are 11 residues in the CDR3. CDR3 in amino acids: CSADSYNEQFF. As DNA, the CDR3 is TGCAGCGCAGACAGTTACAATGAGCAGTTCTTC.

The CDR3 nucleotides are TGTGCCAGCAGCCAGATGGTGGGCCTAGGATATAGCAATCAGCCCCAGCATTTT. Translation gives CASSQMVGLGYSNQPQHF. The chain is built from TRBV7-6 and TRBJ1-5, with D unresolved. V was cut by 5 bases and J by 0 bases, with 20 bases left in between. Germline V gene lookup returns CDR1 SGHVS and CDR2 FNYEAQ. This CDR3 has 18 amino acids.

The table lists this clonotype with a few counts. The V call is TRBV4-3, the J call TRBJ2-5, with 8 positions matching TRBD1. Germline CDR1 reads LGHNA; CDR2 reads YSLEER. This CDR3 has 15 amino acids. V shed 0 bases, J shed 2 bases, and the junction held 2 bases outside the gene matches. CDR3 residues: CASSQDGDRQETQYF. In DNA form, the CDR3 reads TGCGCCAGCAGCCAAGATGGGGACAGGCAAGAGACCCAGTACTTC.

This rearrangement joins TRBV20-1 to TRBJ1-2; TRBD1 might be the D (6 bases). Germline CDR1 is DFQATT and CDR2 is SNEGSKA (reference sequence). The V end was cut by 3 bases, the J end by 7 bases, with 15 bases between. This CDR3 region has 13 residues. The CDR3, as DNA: TGCAGTGCTAGTCAACAGGGAACCCTTGGCTACACCTTC. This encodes CSASQQGTLGYTF.

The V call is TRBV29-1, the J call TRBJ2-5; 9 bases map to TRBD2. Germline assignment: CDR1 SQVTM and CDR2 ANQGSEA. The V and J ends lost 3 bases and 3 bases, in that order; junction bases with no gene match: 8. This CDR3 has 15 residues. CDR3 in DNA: TGCAGCGTTGATCCCCTAGCGGGGACCGAAGAGACCCAGTACTTC. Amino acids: CSVDPLAGTEETQYF.

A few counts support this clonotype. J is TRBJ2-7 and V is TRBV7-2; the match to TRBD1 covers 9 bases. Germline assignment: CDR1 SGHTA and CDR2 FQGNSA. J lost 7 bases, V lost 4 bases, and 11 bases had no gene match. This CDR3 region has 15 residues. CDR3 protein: CASSSTLDRGGEQYF. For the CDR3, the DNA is TGTGCCAGCAGCTCCACTCTGGACAGGGGAGGGGAGCAGTACTTC.

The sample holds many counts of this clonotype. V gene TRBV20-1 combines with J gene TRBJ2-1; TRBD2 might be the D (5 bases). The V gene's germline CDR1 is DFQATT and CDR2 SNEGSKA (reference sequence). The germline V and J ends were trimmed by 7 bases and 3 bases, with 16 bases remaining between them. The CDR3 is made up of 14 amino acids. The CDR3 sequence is CSGTGLAGYNEQFF. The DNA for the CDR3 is TGCAGTGGTACCGGGCTAGCAGGCTACAATGAGCAGTTCTTC.

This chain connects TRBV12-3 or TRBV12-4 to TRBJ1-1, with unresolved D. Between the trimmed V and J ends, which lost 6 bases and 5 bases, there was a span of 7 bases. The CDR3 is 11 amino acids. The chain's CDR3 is CASSPRTEAFF. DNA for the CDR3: TGTGCCAGCAGCCCTCGGACTGAAGCTTTCTTT.

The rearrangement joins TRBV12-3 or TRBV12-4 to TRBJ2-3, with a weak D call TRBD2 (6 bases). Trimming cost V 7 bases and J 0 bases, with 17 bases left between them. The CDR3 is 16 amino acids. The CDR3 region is CASIPMGGTSTDTQYF. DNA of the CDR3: TGTGCCAGCATCCCCATGGGGGGTACTAGCACAGATACGCAGTATTTT.

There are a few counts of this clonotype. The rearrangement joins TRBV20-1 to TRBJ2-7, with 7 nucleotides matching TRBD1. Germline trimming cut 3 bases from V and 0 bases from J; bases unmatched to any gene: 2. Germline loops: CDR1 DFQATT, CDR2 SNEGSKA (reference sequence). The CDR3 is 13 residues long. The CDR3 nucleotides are TGCAGTGCTAGGGACAGGCGCTCCTACGAGCAGTACTTC. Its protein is CSARDRRSYEQYF.

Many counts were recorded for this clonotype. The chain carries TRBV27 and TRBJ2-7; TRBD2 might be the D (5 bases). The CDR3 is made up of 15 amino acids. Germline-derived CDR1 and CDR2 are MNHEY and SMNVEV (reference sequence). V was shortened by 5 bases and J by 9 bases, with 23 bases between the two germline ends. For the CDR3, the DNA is TGTGCCAGCAGTCGAACGGGCGGACTCTCTCCTGGGCAGTACTTC. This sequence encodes CASSRTGGLSPGQYF.

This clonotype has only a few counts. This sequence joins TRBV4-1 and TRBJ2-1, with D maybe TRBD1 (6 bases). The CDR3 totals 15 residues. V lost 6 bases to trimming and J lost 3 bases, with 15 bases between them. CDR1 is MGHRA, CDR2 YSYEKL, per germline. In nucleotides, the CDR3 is TGCGCCAGCAGTCACCGGACAGACAGCTACAATGAGCAGTTCTTC. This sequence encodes CASSHRTDSYNEQFF.

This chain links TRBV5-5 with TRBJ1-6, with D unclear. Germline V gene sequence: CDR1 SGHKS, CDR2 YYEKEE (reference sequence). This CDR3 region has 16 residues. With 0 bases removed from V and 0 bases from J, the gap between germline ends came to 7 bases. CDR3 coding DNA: TGTGCCAGCAGCTTGGGCCAAGCCTCCTATAATTCACCCCTCCACTTT. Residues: CASSLGQASYNSPLHF.

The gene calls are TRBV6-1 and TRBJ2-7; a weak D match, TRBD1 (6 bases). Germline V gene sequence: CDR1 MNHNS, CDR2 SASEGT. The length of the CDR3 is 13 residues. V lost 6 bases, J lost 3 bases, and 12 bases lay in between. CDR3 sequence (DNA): TGTGCCAGCAGCCACCGGGACAACTACGAGCAGTACGTC. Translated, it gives CASSHRDNYEQYV.

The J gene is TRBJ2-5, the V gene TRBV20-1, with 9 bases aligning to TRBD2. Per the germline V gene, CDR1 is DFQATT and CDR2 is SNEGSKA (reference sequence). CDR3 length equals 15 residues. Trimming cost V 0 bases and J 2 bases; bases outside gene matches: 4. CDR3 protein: CSARDQTSGQETQYF. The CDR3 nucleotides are TGCAGTGCTAGAGATCAGACTAGCGGTCAAGAGACCCAGTACTTC.

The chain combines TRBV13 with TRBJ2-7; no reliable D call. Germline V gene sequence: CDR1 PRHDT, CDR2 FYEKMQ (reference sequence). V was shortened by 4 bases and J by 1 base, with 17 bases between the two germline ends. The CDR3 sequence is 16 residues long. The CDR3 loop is CASSSRKLDVSYEQYF. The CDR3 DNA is TGTGCCAGCAGCTCCCGTAAACTTGACGTTTCCTACGAGCAGTACTTC.

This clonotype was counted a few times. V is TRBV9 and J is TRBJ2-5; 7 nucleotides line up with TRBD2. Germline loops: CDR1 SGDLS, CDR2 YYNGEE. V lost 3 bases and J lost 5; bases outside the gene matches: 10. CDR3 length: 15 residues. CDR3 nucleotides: TGTGCCAGCAGCGGTCCGGGACTAAAGTTTGAGACCCAGTACTTC. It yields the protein CASSGPGLKFETQYF.

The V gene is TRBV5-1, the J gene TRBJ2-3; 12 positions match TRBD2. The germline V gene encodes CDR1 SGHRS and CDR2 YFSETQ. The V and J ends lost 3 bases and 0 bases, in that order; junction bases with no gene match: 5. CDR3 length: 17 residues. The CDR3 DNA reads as TGCGCCAGCAGCTCGACGACTAGCGGGGGAAGCACAGATACGCAGTATTTT. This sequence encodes CASSSTTSGGSTDTQYF.

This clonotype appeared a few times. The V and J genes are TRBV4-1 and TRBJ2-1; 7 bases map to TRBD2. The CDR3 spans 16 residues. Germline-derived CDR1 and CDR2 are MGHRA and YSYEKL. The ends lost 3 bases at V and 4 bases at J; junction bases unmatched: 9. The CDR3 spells CASSHQWGGTYNEQFF. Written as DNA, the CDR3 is TGCGCCAGCAGCCACCAATGGGGAGGGACGTACAATGAGCAGTTCTTC.

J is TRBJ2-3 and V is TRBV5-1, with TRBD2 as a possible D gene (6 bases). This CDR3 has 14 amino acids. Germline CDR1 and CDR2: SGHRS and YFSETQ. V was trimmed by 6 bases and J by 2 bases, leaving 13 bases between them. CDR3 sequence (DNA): TGCGCCAGCACAAGGACTAACCCCACAGATACGCAGTATTTT. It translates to CASTRTNPTDTQYF. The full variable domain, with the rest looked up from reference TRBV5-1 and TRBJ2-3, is KAGVTQTPRYLIKTRGQQVTLSCSPISGHRSVSWYQQTPGQGLQFLFEYFSETQRNKGNFPGRFSGRQFSNSRSEMNVSTLELGDSALYLCASTRTNPTDTQYFGPGTRLTVL.

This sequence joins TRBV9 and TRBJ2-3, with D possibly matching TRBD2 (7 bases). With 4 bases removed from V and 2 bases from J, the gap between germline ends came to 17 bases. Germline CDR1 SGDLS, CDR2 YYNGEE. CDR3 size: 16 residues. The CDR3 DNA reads TGTGCCAGCAGCCCCCAGGCGGGGGCTTACACAGATACGCAGTATTTT. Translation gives CASSPQAGAYTDTQYF.